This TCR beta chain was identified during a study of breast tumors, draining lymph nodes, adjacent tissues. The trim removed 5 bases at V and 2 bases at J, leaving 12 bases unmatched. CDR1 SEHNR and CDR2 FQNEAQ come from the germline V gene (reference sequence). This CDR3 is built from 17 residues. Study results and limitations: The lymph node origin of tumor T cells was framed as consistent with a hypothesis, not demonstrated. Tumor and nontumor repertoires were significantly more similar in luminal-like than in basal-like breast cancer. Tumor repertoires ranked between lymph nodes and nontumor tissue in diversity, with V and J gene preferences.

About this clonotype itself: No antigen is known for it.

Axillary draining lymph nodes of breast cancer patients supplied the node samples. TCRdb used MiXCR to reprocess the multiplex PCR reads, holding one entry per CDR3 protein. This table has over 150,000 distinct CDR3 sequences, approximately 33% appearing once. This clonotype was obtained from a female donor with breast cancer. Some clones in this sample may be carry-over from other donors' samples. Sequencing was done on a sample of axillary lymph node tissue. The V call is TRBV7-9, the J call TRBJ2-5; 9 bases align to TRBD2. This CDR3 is CASSPGPAGGSQETQYF. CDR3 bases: TGTGCCAGCAGCCCGGGACCAGCGGGGGGCTCTCAAGAGACCCAGTACTTC.